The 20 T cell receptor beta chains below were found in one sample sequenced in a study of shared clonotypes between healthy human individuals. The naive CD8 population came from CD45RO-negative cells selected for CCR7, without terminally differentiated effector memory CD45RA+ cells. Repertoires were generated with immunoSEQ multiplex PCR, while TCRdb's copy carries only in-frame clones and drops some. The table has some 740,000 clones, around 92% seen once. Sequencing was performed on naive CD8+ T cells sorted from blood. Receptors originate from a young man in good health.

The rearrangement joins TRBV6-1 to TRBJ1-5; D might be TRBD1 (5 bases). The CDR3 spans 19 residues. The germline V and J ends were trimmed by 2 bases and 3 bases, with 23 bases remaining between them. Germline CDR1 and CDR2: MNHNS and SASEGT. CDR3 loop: CASSEFSGGSVGPNQPQHF. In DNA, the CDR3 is TGTGCCAGCAGTGAATTTTCTGGGGGGTCGGTGGGCCCCAATCAGCCCCAGCATTTT.

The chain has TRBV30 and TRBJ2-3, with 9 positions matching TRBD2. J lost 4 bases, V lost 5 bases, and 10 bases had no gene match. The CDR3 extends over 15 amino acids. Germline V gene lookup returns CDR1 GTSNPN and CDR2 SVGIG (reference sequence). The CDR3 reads CAWVDSGSAADTQYF. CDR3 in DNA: TGTGCCTGGGTGGATAGCGGGAGTGCGGCAGATACGCAGTATTTT. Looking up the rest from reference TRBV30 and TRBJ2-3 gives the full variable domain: SQTIHQWPATLVQPVGSPLSLECTVEGTSNPNLYWYRQAAGRGLQLLFYSVGIGQISSEVPQNLSASRPQDRQFILSSKKLLLSDSGFYLCAWVDSGSAADTQYFGPGTRLTVL.

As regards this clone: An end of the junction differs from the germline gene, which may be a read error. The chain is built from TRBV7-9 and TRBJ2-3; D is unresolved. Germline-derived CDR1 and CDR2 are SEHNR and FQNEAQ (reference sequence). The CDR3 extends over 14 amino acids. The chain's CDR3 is CANSLALNTDTQYF. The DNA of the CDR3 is TGTGCCAACAGCTTAGCACTTAACACAGATACGCAGTATTTT.

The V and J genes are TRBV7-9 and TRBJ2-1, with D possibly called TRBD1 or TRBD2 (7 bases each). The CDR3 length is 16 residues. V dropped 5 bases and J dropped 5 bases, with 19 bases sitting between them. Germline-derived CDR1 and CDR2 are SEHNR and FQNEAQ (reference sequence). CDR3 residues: CASSREATGRDNEQFF. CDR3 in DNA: TGTGCCAGCAGCCGTGAAGCGACAGGGAGGGACAATGAGCAGTTCTTC.

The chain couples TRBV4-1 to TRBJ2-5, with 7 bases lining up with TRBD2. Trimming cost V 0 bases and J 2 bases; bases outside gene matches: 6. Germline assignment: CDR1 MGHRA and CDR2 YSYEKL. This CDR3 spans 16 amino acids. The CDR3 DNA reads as TGCGCCAGCAGCCAAGATACGGTGGGGGGGCAAGAGACCCAGTACTTC. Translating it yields CASSQDTVGGQETQYF.

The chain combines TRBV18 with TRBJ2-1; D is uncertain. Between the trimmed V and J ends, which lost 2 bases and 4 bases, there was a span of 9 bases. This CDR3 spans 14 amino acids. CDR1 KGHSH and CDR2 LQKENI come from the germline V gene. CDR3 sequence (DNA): TGTGCCAGCTCACCAAAAATGGGTTACAATGAGCAGTTCTTC. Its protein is CASSPKMGYNEQFF.

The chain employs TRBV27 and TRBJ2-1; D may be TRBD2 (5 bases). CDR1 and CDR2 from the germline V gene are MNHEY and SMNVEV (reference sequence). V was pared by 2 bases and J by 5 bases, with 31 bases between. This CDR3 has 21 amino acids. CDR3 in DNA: TGTGCCAGCAGTTTAAATAGGGTAGGGCTAGCAAAATCCCTTGCGGACAATGAGCAGTTCTTC. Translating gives CASSLNRVGLAKSLADNEQFF.

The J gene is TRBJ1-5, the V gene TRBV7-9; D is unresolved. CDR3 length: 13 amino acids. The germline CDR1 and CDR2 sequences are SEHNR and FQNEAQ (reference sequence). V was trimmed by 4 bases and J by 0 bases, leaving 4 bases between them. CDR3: CASSSNSNQPQHF. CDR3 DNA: TGTGCCAGCAGCTCAAATAGCAATCAGCCCCAGCATTTT.

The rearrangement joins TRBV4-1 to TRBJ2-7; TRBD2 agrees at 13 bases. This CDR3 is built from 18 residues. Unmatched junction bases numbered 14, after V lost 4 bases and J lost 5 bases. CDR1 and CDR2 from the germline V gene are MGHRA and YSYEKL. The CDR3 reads CASSPLGTSGTPVHEQYF. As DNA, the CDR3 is TGCGCCAGCAGCCCATTGGGGACTAGCGGGACTCCGGTCCACGAGCAGTACTTC.

The CDR3 is CASSLRDGYNEQFF. The DNA for the CDR3 is TGTGCCAGCAGTTTGCGGGACGGATACAATGAGCAGTTCTTC. V and J are TRBV28 and TRBJ2-1, with a tentative D call TRBD2 (6 bases). The germline V gene has CDR1 MDHEN and CDR2 SYDVKM. This CDR3 spans 14 amino acids. Trimming shortened V by 3 bases and J by 4 bases, and 10 bases separated the two germline ends.

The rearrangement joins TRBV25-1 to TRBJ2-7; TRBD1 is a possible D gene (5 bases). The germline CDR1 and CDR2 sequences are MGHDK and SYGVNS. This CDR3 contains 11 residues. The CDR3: CASGFLDEQYF. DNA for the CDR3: TGTGCTTCAGGGTTCTTGGACGAGCAGTACTTC.

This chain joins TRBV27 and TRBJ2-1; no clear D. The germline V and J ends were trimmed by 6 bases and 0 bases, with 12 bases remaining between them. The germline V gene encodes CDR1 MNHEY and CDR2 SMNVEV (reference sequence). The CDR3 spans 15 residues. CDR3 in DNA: TGTGCCAGCAGCCCCTCCCCCAGCTCCTACAATGAGCAGTTCTTC. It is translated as CASSPSPSSYNEQFF.

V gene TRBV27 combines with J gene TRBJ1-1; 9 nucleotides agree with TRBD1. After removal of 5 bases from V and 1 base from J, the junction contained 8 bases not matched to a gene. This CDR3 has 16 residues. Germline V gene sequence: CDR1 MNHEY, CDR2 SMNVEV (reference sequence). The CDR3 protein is CASSPTGGVKNTEAFF. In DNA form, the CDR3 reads TGTGCCAGCAGTCCAACAGGGGGCGTAAAGAACACTGAAGCTTTCTTT.

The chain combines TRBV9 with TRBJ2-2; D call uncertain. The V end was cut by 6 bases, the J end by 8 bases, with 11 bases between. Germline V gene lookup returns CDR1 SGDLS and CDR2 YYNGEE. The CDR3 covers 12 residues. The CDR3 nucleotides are TGTGCCAGCATCCAATGGCCAGGGGAGCTGTTTTTT. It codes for CASIQWPGELFF.

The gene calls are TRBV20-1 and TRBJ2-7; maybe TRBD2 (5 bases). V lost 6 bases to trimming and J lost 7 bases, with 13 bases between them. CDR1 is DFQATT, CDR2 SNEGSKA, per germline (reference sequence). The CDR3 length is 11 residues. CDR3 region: CSAREGIEQYF. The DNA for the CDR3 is TGCAGTGCCCGTGAGGGAATTGAGCAGTACTTC.

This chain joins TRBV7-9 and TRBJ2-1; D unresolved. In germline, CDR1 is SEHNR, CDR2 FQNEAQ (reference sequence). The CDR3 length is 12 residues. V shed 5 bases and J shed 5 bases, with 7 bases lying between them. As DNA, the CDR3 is TGTGCCAGCAGCCGCGATCACAATGAGCAGTTCTTC. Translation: CASSRDHNEQFF.

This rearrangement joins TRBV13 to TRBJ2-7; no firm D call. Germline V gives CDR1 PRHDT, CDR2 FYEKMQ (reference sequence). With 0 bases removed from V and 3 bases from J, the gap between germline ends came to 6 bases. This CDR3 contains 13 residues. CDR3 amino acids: CASSLGSLYEQYF. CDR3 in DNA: TGTGCCAGCAGCTTAGGGAGCCTCTACGAGCAGTACTTC.

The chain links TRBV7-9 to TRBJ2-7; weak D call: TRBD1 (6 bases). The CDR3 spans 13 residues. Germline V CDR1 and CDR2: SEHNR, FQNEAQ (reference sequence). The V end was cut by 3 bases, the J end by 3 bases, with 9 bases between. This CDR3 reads CASSFPGDYEQYF. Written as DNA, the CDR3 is TGTGCCAGCAGCTTCCCAGGGGACTACGAGCAGTACTTC.

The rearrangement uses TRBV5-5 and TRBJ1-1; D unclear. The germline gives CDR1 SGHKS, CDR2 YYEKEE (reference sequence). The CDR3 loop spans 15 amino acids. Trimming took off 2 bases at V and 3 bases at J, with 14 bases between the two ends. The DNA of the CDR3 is TGTGCCAGCAGCTTAAGCGCAACTCGGGACACTGAAGCTTTCTTT. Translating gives CASSLSATRDTEAFF.

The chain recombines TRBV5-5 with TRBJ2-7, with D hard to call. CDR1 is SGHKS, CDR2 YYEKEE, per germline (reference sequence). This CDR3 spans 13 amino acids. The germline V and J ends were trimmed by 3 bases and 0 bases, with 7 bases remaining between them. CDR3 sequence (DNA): TGTGCCAGCAGCTCTCACCTCTCCTACGAGCAGTACTTC. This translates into CASSSHLSYEQYF.